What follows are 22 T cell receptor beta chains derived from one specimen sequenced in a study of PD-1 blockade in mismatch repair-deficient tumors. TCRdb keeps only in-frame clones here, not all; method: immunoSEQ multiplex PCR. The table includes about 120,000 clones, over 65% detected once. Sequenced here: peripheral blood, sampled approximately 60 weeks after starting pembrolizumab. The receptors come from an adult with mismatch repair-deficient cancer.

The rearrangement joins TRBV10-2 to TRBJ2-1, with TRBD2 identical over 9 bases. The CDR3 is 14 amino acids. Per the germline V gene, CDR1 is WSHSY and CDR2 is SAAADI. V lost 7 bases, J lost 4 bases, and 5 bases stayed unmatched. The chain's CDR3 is CASKREVSYNEQFF. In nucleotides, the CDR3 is TGCGCCAGCAAGCGGGAGGTCAGTTACAATGAGCAGTTCTTC.

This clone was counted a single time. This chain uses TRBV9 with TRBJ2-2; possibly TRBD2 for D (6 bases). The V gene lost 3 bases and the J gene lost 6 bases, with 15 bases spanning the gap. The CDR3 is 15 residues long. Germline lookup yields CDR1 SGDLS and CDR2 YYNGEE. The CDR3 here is CASSAGVQHSGELFF. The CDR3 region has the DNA TGTGCCAGCAGCGCGGGGGTCCAGCACTCCGGGGAGCTGTTTTTT.

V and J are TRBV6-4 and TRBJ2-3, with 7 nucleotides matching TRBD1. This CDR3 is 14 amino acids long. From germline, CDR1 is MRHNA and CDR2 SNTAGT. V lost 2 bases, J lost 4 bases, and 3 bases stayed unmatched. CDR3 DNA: TGTGCCAGCAGTGACACTGACAGGGCAGATACGCAGTATTTT. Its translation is CASSDTDRADTQYF.

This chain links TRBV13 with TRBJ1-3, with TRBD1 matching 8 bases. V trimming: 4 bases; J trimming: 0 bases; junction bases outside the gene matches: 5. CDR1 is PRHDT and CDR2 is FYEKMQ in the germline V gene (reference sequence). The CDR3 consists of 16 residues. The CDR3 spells CASSSRDRSSGNTIYF. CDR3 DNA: TGTGCCAGCAGCTCTAGGGACAGGAGCTCTGGAAACACCATATATTTT.

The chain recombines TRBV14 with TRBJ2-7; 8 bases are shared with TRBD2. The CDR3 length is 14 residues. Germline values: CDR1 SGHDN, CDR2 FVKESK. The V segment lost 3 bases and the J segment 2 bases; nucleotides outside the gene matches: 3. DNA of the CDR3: TGTGCCAGCAGCCATATGGGACTAGCCTACGAGCAGTACTTC. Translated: CASSHMGLAYEQYF.

The CDR3: CSAVVAAYNEQFF. CDR3 in DNA: TGCAGCGCCGTGGTAGCGGCTTACAATGAGCAGTTCTTC. The chain combines TRBV29-1 with TRBJ2-1; D may be TRBD2 (6 bases). Germline V CDR1 and CDR2: SQVTM, ANQGSEA. The CDR3 runs 13 residues. Between the trimmed V and J ends, which lost 7 bases and 4 bases, there was a span of 14 bases.

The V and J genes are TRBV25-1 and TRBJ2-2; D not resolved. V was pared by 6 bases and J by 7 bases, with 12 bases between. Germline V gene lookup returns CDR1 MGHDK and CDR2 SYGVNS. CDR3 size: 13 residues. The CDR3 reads CASSGDGYGELFF. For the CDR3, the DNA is TGTGCCAGCAGCGGCGACGGATACGGGGAGCTGTTTTTT.

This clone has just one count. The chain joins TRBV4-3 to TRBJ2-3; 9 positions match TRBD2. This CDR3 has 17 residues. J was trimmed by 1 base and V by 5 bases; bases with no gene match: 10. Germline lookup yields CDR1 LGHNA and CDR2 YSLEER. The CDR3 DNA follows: TGCGCCAGCAGCGAGGCCCCTAGCGGGATAGGCACAGATACGCAGTATTTT. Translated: CASSEAPSGIGTDTQYF.

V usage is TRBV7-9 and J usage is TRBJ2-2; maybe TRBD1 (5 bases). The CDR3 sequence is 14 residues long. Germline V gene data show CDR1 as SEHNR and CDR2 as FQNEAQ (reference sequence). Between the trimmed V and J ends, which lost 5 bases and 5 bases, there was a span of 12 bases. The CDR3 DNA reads TGTGCCAGCAGCCTTCAAAGGGGAACCGGGGAGCTGTTTTTT. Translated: CASSLQRGTGELFF.

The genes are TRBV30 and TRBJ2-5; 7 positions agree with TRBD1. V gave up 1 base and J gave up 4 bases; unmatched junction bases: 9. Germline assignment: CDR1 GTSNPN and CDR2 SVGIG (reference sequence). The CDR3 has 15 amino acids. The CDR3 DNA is TGTGCCTGGAGTGAAAAAGGGACAGTCGGAGAGACCCAGTACTTC. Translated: CAWSEKGTVGETQYF.

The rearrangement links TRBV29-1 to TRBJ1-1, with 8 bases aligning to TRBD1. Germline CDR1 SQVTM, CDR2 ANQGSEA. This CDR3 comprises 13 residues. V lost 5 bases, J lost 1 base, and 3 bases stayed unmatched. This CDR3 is CSVPGTGNTEAFF. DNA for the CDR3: TGCAGCGTTCCCGGGACAGGGAACACTGAAGCTTTCTTT.

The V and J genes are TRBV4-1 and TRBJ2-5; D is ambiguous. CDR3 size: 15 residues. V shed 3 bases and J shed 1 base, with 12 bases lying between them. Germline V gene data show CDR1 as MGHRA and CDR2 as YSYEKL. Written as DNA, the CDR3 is TGCGCCAGCAGCCATTCGTCCGGCAGCCAAGAGACCCAGTACTTC. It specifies CASSHSSGSQETQYF.

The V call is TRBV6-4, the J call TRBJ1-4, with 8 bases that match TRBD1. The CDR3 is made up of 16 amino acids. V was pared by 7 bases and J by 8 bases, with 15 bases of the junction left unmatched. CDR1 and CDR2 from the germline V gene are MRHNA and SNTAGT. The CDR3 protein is CASIPDRDREGEKLFF. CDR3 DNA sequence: TGTGCCAGCATACCGGACAGGGATCGGGAAGGGGAAAAACTGTTTTTT.

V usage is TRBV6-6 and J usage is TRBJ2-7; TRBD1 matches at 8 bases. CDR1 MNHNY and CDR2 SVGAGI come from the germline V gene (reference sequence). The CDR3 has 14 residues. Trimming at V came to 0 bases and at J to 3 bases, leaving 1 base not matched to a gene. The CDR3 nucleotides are TGTGCCAGCAGTTACTCAGGACAGGGCTACGAGCAGTACTTC. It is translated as CASSYSGQGYEQYF.

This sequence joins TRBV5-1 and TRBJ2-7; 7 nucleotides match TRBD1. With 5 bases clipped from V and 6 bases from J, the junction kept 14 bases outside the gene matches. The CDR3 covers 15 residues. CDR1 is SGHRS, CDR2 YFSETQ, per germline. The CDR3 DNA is TGCGCCAGCAGGTTACAGGGGAGCCCTTCTGGCGAGCAGTACTTC. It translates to CASRLQGSPSGEQYF.

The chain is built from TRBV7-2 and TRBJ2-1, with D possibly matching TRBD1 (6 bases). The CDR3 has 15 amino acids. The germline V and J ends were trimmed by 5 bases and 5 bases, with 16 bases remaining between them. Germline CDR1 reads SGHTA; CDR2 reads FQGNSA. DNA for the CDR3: TGTGCCAGCAGCCCCATCCAGGGGAACGACAATGAGCAGTTCTTC. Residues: CASSPIQGNDNEQFF.

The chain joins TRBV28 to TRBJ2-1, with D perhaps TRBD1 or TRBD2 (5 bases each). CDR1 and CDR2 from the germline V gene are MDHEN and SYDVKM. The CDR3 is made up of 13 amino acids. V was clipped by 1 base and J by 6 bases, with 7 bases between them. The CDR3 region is CASSLSGRNEQFF. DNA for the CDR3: TGTGCCAGCAGTTTATCGGGGCGCAATGAGCAGTTCTTC. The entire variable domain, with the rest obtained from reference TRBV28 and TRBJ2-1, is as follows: DVKVTQSSRYLVKRTGEKVFLECVQDMDHENMFWYRQDPGLGLRLIYFSYDVKMKEKGDIPEGYSVSREKKERFSLILESASTNQTSMYLCASSLSGRNEQFFGPGTRLTVL.

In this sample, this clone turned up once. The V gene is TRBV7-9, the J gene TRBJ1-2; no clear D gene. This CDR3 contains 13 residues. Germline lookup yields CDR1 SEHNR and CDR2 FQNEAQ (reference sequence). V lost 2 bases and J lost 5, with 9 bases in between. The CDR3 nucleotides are TGTGCCAGCAGCTTAATCGAACAGTATGGCTACACCTTC. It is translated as CASSLIEQYGYTF.

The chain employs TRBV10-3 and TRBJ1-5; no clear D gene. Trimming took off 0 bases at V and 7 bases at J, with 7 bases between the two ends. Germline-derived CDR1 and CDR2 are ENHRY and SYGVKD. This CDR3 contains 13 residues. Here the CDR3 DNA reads TGTGCCATCAGTGAGTCCGCGAGGCAGCCCCAGCATTTT. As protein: CAISESARQPQHF.

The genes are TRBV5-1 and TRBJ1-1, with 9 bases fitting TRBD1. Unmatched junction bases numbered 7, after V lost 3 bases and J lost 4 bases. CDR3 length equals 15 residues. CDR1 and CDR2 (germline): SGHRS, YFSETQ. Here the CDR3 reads CASSSLQGASTEAFF. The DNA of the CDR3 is TGCGCCAGCAGCTCTCTACAGGGGGCAAGCACTGAAGCTTTCTTT.

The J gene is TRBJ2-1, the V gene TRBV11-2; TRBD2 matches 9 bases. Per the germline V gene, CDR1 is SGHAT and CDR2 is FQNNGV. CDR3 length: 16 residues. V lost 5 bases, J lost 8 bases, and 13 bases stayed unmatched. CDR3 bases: TGTGCCAGCAGCCCCGCGACTAGCGGAGAGGGCGATGAGCAGTTCTTC. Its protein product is CASSPATSGEGDEQFF.

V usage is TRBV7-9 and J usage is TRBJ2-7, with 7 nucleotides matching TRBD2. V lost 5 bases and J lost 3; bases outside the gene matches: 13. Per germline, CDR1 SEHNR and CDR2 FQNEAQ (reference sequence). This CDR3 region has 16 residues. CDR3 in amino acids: CASSHSGGSEGYEQYF. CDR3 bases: TGTGCCAGCAGCCATTCCGGGGGGAGTGAAGGCTACGAGCAGTACTTC. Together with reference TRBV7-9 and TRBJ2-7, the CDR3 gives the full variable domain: DTGVSQNPRHKITKRGQNVTFRCDPISEHNRLYWYRQTLGQGPEFLTYFQNEAQLEKSRLLSDRFSAERPKGSFSTLEIQRTEQGDSAMYLCASSHSGGSEGYEQYFGPGTRLTVT.